Following are 7 T cell receptor beta chains from one sample sequenced in a study of patients and donors after allogeneic stem cell transplantation. One entry per CDR3 protein results from TCRdb running MiXCR on the RT-PCR reads. The sample records 190,000 or so distinct CDR3 sequences, more than 35% being singletons. The specimen was blood, either unsorted or a sorted T cell fraction (not recorded which). These receptors all come from a human donor who was either an allogeneic HSCT recipient or a stem cell or donor lymphocyte infusion donor (not recorded which). It is not recorded whose cells these are; they may come from a transplant donor.

This rearrangement joins TRBV3-1 to TRBJ1-4; 12 bases line up with TRBD1. The germline V gene encodes CDR1 LGHDT and CDR2 YNNKEL (reference sequence). The junction had 13 bases not matched to a gene; V was cut back by 3 bases and J by 8 bases. There are 18 residues in the CDR3. CDR3 bases: TGTGCCAGCAGCCACCCGGGACAGGGGGCAATGTTTGTGGAAAAACTGTTTTTT. Translation: CASSHPGQGAMFVEKLFF.

This clonotype has only a few counts. This chain links TRBV15 with TRBJ2-3, with D maybe TRBD2 (6 bases). The length of the CDR3 is 16 residues. CDR1 and CDR2 from the germline V gene are LNHNV and YYDKDF (reference sequence). The ends were cut back, 0 bases at V and 0 bases at J, with 10 bases in the middle. In nucleotides, the CDR3 is TGTGCCACCAGCAGAGACTGGGAGGCCAGCACAGATACGCAGTATTTT. The encoded protein is CATSRDWEASTDTQYF. Looking up the rest from reference TRBV15 and TRBJ2-3 gives the full variable domain: DAMVIQNPRYQVTQFGKPVTLSCSQTLNHNVMYWYQQKSSQAPKLLFHYYDKDFNNEADTPDNFQSRRPNTSFCFLDIRSPGLGDTAMYLCATSRDWEASTDTQYFGPGTRLTVL.

This clonotype showed up just a few times. CDR3 region: CSVEDLRDRSYEQYF. The CDR3 DNA is TGCAGCGTTGAAGATCTTCGTGACAGGTCCTACGAGCAGTACTTC. This chain uses TRBV29-1 with TRBJ2-7; D possibly corresponds to TRBD1 (6 bases). CDR1 is SQVTM, CDR2 ANQGSEA, per germline. Between the trimmed V and J ends, which lost 0 bases and 1 base, there was a span of 13 bases. This CDR3 is 15 amino acids long.

This clonotype was seen a few times. V is TRBV28 and J is TRBJ1-2; D might be TRBD1 (5 bases). Per the germline V gene, CDR1 is MDHEN and CDR2 is SYDVKM. There are 13 residues in the CDR3. Trimming left V 2 bases short and J 4 bases short, with 8 bases between. The CDR3 loop is CASSLRGGYGYTF. Here the CDR3 DNA reads TGTGCCAGCAGTTTACGGGGGGGCTATGGCTACACCTTC.

This clonotype was seen more than once but under ten times. V and J are TRBV21-1 and TRBJ2-7; the D call of TRBD1 is as the table states it, not checked on the DNA. TRBV21-1 is reported as a pseudogene. This CDR3 comprises 16 residues. The CDR3 is CASSNFGTGLPYEQYF. The CDR3 DNA reads as TGTGCCAGCAGCAATTTCGGGACAGGGCTCCCCTACGAGCAGTACTTC.

The rearrangement uses TRBV4-2 and TRBJ1-5, with 10 nucleotides matching TRBD1. The length of the CDR3 is 17 residues. The germline CDR1 and CDR2 sequences are LGHNA and YNFKEQ. V was pared by 0 bases and J by 5 bases, with 7 bases of the junction left unmatched. Written as DNA, the CDR3 is TGTGCCAGCAGCCAAGATAGAGGACAGGGGGAGGATCAGCCCCAGCATTTT. The encoded protein is CASSQDRGQGEDQPQHF.

As concerns this clonotype: Relative to the germline gene, one junction end is altered; a read error may explain this. The rearrangement links TRBV7-9 to TRBJ2-1; D is possibly TRBD1 (6 bases). Looked up from germline, CDR1 is SEHNR and CDR2 is FQNEAQ (reference sequence). The CDR3 is 12 residues long. The CDR3 nucleotides read TGTGCCAGCATCACAGAGCCGGGACAAAAGCTCTTC. Its translation: CASITEPGQKLF.